Listed below are T cell receptor beta chains from one sample, sequenced in a study of technical replicates of blood from several donors. Sequencing used immunoSEQ multiplex PCR; TCRdb keeps in-frame clones, though not all of them. Of tens of thousands of clones in the sample, 95% to 97% were seen once. Sequences were obtained from T cells isolated from PBMCs. These receptors all stem from a human donor in good health. Each CDR3 is given with its conserved first and last residue. Fields, in order: V gene, CDR3 length, clone size, J gene, D gene, CDR3 DNA, CDR3 protein. D genes are given only for firm matches. Clone size, where shown, is once, few, many, or a class for clones that have expanded.

TRBV28	14	-	TRBJ2-7	TRBD2	TGTGCCAGCAGTTCCGGGACTAGCCTTTACGAGCAGTACTTC	CASSSGTSLYEQYF
TRBV14	17	-	TRBJ1-1	TRBD1	TGTGCCAGCAGCCAAGATTATTACAGGGGAGGGAACACTGAAGCTTTCTTT	CASSQDYYRGGNTEAFF
TRBV28	20	-	TRBJ2-1	TRBD2	TGTGCCAGCCCCCCCGTTGGCGGGAGGGCCATCGGTGGCTCCTACAATGAGCAGTTCTTC	CASPPVGGRAIGGSYNEQFF
TRBV18	13	-	TRBJ1-1	-	TGTGCCAGCTCACCCGGACAGCACACTGAAGCTTTCTTT	CASSPGQHTEAFF
TRBV7-7	13	-	TRBJ2-1	-	TGTGCTAGCAGCTTGACTACCGTCAATGAGCAGTTCTTC	CASSLTTVNEQFF
TRBV4-1	16	-	TRBJ2-5	TRBD1	TGCGCCAGCAGCCAGCAGGGGGACCCTCTGGGGGAGACCCAGTACTTC	CASSQQGDPLGETQYF
TRBV27	16	-	TRBJ1-2	TRBD1	TGTGCCAGCAGTTTGAGATTGGGACAGCGGACCTATGGCTACACCTTC	CASSLRLGQRTYGYTF
TRBV29-1	14	-	TRBJ2-7	-	TGCAGCGTTGAATCTGGTACAGGTTCCTACGAGCAGTACTTC	CSVESGTGSYEQYF
TRBV6-5	13	-	TRBJ1-5	-	TGTGCCAGCAGTTCCGGTAACAATCAGCCCCAGCATTTT	CASSSGNNQPQHF
TRBV5-4	14	-	TRBJ2-1	-	TGTGCCATCCGGAGGGTCTCCTCCTACAATGAGCAGTTCTTC	CAIRRVSSYNEQFF
TRBV19	12	-	TRBJ2-1	-	TGTGCCAGTAGTATTTTAGACAATGAGCAGTTCTTC	CASSILDNEQFF
TRBV19	17	few	TRBJ1-1	TRBD1	TGTGCCAGTAGTATCCTACAGGGGGCCCTTTCTGGCACTGAAGCTTTCTTT	CASSILQGALSGTEAFF
TRBV4-1	16	-	TRBJ2-7	TRBD1	TGCGCCAGCAGCCAAGGAACGGGACAGAAGTCCTACGAGCAGTACTTC	CASSQGTGQKSYEQYF
TRBV6-5	14	-	TRBJ2-2	-	TGTGCCAGCAGTTCAGGACTTAACACCGGGGAGCTGTTTTTT	CASSSGLNTGELFF
TRBV21-1	18	-	TRBJ2-5	-	TGTGCCAGCAGCAAAGCGGAACCGGGACAGGGGCCGCAAGAGACCCAGTACTTC	CASSKAEPGQGPQETQYF
TRBV7-9	15	-	TRBJ2-1	TRBD2	TGTGCCAGCAGACCGACAAGCGGGAGAGGGAATGAGCAGTTCTTC	CASRPTSGRGNEQFF
TRBV14	20	-	TRBJ2-6	-	TGTGCCAGCAGCCAAGATCTTGGTGGCGGGCCAAGCTCTGGGGCCAACGTCCTGACTTTC	CASSQDLGGGPSSGANVLTF
TRBV7-9	18	-	TRBJ2-7	TRBD1	TGTGCCAGCAGCTTAGTGGGACAGGGGGGTCGTAGACCCTACGAGCAGTACTTC	CASSLVGQGGRRPYEQYF
TRBV5-1	15	-	TRBJ2-1	TRBD1	TGCGCCAGCAGCTTATCAGGGGGAGACTGGAATGAGCAGTTCTTC	CASSLSGGDWNEQFF
TRBV6-1	13	once	TRBJ1-2	-	TGTGCCAGCACCCGGACAGCTAACTATGGCTACACCTTC	CASTRTANYGYTF
TRBV6-6	13	-	TRBJ1-1	-	TGTGCCAGCAGCCCGACAGTGAACACTGAAGCTTTCTTT	CASSPTVNTEAFF
TRBV4-1	17	few	TRBJ1-4	-	TGCGCCAGCAGCCAAGAACGGCGGGGTGCAACTAATGAAAAACTGTTTTTT	CASSQERRGATNEKLFF
TRBV10-3	14	-	TRBJ2-7	TRBD1	TGTGCCATCAGGGGACAGGAACCTACCTACGAGCAGTACTTC	CAIRGQEPTYEQYF
TRBV6-5	15	-	TRBJ2-3	TRBD2	TGTGCCAGCGGGATAGCGGGAGGTATGGGAGATACGCAGTATTTT	CASGIAGGMGDTQYF
TRBV7-9	14	-	TRBJ1-4	-	TGTGCCAGCAGCTTAGGGACAGCGGATGAAAAACTGTTTTTT	CASSLGTADEKLFF
TRBV28	15	-	TRBJ1-1	TRBD1	TGTGCCAGCAGCCTACCGGGACAGGGGTCCACTGAAGCTTTCTTT	CASSLPGQGSTEAFF
TRBV28	15	-	TRBJ2-5	-	TGTGCCAGCAGAATTCAGGGAGGAGAAGAAGAGACCCAGTACTTC	CASRIQGGEEETQYF
TRBV6-6	12	-	TRBJ1-5	TRBD1	TGTGCCAGCAAGGACAGGAATCAGCCCCAGCATTTT	CASKDRNQPQHF
TRBV4-1	15	-	TRBJ2-5	-	TGCGCCAGCAGCCTTGAGGGACTGAGACAAGAGACCCAGTACTTC	CASSLEGLRQETQYF
TRBV9	14	-	TRBJ1-3	-	TGTGCCAGCAGCGTAGACTACTCTGGAAACACCATATATTTT	CASSVDYSGNTIYF
TRBV28	14	-	TRBJ1-2	-	TGTGCCAGCAGTTTGGGGGGGGCGAACTATGGCTACACCTTC	CASSLGGANYGYTF
TRBV11-3	15	-	TRBJ1-3	TRBD1	TGTGCCAGCAGCTTAGGACAGGGGTCCGGAAACACCATATATTTT	CASSLGQGSGNTIYF
TRBV28	15	-	TRBJ2-6	-	TGTGCCAGCAGTGGGACACCCTCTGGGGCCAACGTCCTGACTTTC	CASSGTPSGANVLTF
TRBV10-3	14	-	TRBJ2-1	TRBD2	TGTGCCATGCGACCGGGACTAGCGGGAGATGAGCAGTTCTTC	CAMRPGLAGDEQFF
TRBV7-9	10	-	TRBJ1-1	-	TGTGCTAGCGCCGGAGGGCTGGCTTTCTTT	CASAGGLAFF
TRBV25-1	15	-	TRBJ2-1	-	TGTGCCAGCAGTGAATGGGCTAGCGCCCACAATGAGCAGTTCTTC	CASSEWASAHNEQFF
TRBV28	15	-	TRBJ2-2	-	TGTGCCAGCAGTTTACTCAGGGTCGGTTCCGGGGAGCTGTTTTTT	CASSLLRVGSGELFF
TRBV15	15	-	TRBJ2-3	TRBD1	TGTGCCACCAGCAGACAGGGACAGGGTGGGGATACGCAGTATTTT	CATSRQGQGGDTQYF
TRBV5-1	14	-	TRBJ2-1	TRBD2	TGCGCCAGCAGCTCTAGCGGGCGGACGGAGGAGCAGTTCTTC	CASSSSGRTEEQFF
TRBV10-2	16	-	TRBJ2-5	TRBD2	TGCGCCAGCAGTGAGTCTCTGACTAGCACACAAGAGACCCAGTACTTC	CASSESLTSTQETQYF
TRBV20-1	11	-	TRBJ1-1	-	TGCAGTGCTAGTATATCGGTCGAAGCTTTCTTT	CSASISVEAFF
TRBV5-1	14	-	TRBJ2-5	-	TGCGCCAGCAGCCCTACCGGGATCCAAGAGACCCAGTACTTC	CASSPTGIQETQYF
TRBV4-1	16	-	TRBJ2-7	TRBD1	TGCGCCAGCATCCTACCGTTAGGCAGGGGGCTTGCCGAGCAGTACTTC	CASILPLGRGLAEQYF